A selection of T cell receptor beta chains follows, all from one sample in a study of T cells after yellow fever vaccination. Via MiXCR, TCRdb re-called the 5' RACE reads, giving one row per CDR3 protein. The sample lists hundreds of thousands of distinct CDR3 sequences, roughly 20% occurring once. The sequencing here drew on PBMCs, taken before the yellow fever booster vaccination. Every receptor here comes from a man younger than 35 who received the YFV17D yellow fever vaccine. Both conserved end residues are part of each CDR3. Each record gives: clone size, V gene, D gene, J gene, CDR3 protein, CDR3 DNA. D genes are given only for firm matches. Not every row has a clone size; where given, it reads once, few, many or a size class.

abundance: few; v_gene: TRBV7-2; d_gene: -; j_gene: TRBJ2-2; CDR3aa: CASSLGARGTGELFF; CDR3nt: TGTGCCAGCAGCTTAGGGGCCCGCGGCACCGGGGAGCTGTTTTTT
abundance: few; v_gene: TRBV11-3; d_gene: -; j_gene: TRBJ2-5; CDR3aa: CASSSSEETQYF; CDR3nt: TGTGCCAGCAGCTCTTCGGAAGAGACCCAGTACTTC
abundance: many; v_gene: TRBV6-2/TRBV6-3; d_gene: TRBD1; j_gene: TRBJ2-1; CDR3aa: CASSTSPDRGREFF; CDR3nt: TGTGCCAGCAGTACAAGCCCGGACAGGGGGAGGGAGTTCTTC
abundance: few; v_gene: TRBV5-1; d_gene: TRBD1; j_gene: TRBJ1-1; CDR3aa: CASSLRQGHGGEAFF; CDR3nt: TGCGCCAGCAGTTTGAGACAGGGGCATGGGGGTGAAGCTTTCTTT
abundance: -; v_gene: TRBV2; d_gene: -; j_gene: TRBJ2-3; CDR3aa: CASSGGADTQYF; CDR3nt: TGTGCCAGCAGTGGGGGTGCAGATACGCAGTATTTT
abundance: -; v_gene: TRBV7-3; d_gene: TRBD2; j_gene: TRBJ2-3; CDR3aa: CASSLWGTSGKYTDTQYF; CDR3nt: TGTGCCAGCAGCTTATGGGGGACTAGCGGGAAGTACACAGATACGCAGTATTTT
abundance: many; v_gene: TRBV5-1; d_gene: TRBD2; j_gene: TRBJ2-1; CDR3aa: CASSRPGLETNEQFF; CDR3nt: TGCGCCAGCAGCAGGCCGGGACTAGAGACCAATGAGCAGTTCTTC
abundance: few; v_gene: TRBV12-3/TRBV12-4; d_gene: -; j_gene: TRBJ2-5; CDR3aa: CASSSTVAETQYF; CDR3nt: TGTGCCAGCAGTTCGACCGTTGCCGAGACCCAGTACTTC
abundance: -; v_gene: TRBV12-3/TRBV12-4; d_gene: -; j_gene: TRBJ2-5; CDR3aa: CASSLRDGGPRETQYF; CDR3nt: TGTGCCAGCAGTCTACGAGACGGGGGCCCACGAGAGACCCAGTACTTC
abundance: few; v_gene: TRBV5-6; d_gene: -; j_gene: TRBJ1-2; CDR3aa: CASSLWDMPFNYGYTF; CDR3nt: TGTGCCAGCAGCTTGTGGGACATGCCTTTTAACTATGGCTACACCTTC
abundance: -; v_gene: TRBV6-1; d_gene: TRBD1; j_gene: TRBJ2-1; CDR3aa: CASRVGTGDPNEQFF; CDR3nt: TGTGCCAGCAGGGTGGGGACAGGGGACCCCAATGAGCAGTTCTTC
abundance: few; v_gene: TRBV7-9; d_gene: TRBD1; j_gene: TRBJ2-1; CDR3aa: CASSLRDRNYEQFF; CDR3nt: TGTGCCAGCAGCCTCCGGGACAGAAACTATGAGCAGTTCTTC
abundance: few; v_gene: TRBV4-2; d_gene: TRBD1; j_gene: TRBJ2-5; CDR3aa: CASSQVEGGRQETQYF; CDR3nt: TGTGCCAGCAGCCAAGTTGAAGGGGGCAGGCAAGAGACCCAGTACTTC
abundance: -; v_gene: TRBV27; d_gene: -; j_gene: TRBJ2-1; CDR3aa: CASSSAAGANNEQFF; CDR3nt: TGTGCCAGCAGTTCTGCCGCGGGGGCGAACAATGAGCAGTTCTTC
abundance: -; v_gene: TRBV19; d_gene: -; j_gene: TRBJ2-3; CDR3aa: CASSITSSTDTQYF; CDR3nt: TGTGCCAGTAGTATCACCTCTAGCACAGATACGCAGTATTTT
abundance: few; v_gene: TRBV6-2/TRBV6-3; d_gene: -; j_gene: TRBJ2-1; CDR3aa: CASSYYRWNNEQFF; CDR3nt: TGTGCCAGCAGTTACTACAGGTGGAACAATGAGCAGTTCTTC
abundance: -; v_gene: TRBV7-2; d_gene: TRBD2; j_gene: TRBJ2-4; CDR3aa: CASSLSTSGVYIQYF; CDR3nt: TGTGCCAGCAGCTTAAGCACTAGCGGGGTATACATTCAGTACTTC
abundance: few; v_gene: TRBV12-3/TRBV12-4; d_gene: TRBD2; j_gene: TRBJ2-1; CDR3aa: CASRPGPREVQFF; CDR3nt: TGTGCCAGCAGGCCCGGGCCCCGGGAGGTGCAGTTCTTC
abundance: once; v_gene: TRBV20-1; d_gene: -; j_gene: TRBJ2-7; CDR3aa: CSVQTDSYEQYF; CDR3nt: TGCAGTGTCCAGACAGACTCCTACGAGCAGTACTTC
abundance: few; v_gene: TRBV24-1; d_gene: TRBD2; j_gene: TRBJ2-1; CDR3aa: CATSDLQGTSGYNEQFF; CDR3nt: TGTGCCACCAGTGATTTGCAAGGGACTAGCGGGTACAATGAGCAGTTCTTC
abundance: -; v_gene: TRBV12-3/TRBV12-4; d_gene: -; j_gene: TRBJ2-1; CDR3aa: CASSSGGLNNEQFF; CDR3nt: TGTGCCAGCAGTTCGGGGGGCTTGAACAATGAGCAGTTCTTC
abundance: -; v_gene: TRBV4-2; d_gene: -; j_gene: TRBJ1-1; CDR3aa: CASSPLGKNTEAFF; CDR3nt: TGTGCCAGCAGCCCCTTGGGAAAGAACACTGAAGCTTTCTTT
abundance: -; v_gene: TRBV27; d_gene: -; j_gene: TRBJ2-3; CDR3aa: CASRGMGLPGTDTQYF; CDR3nt: TGTGCCAGCAGGGGGATGGGACTCCCAGGCACAGATACGCAGTATTTT
abundance: few; v_gene: TRBV29-1; d_gene: -; j_gene: TRBJ2-3; CDR3aa: CSGGGDTQYF; CDR3nt: TGCAGCGGAGGGGGAGATACGCAGTATTTT
abundance: -; v_gene: TRBV12-3/TRBV12-4; d_gene: -; j_gene: TRBJ2-3; CDR3aa: CASSPDPSTDTQYF; CDR3nt: TGTGCCAGCAGCCCGGACCCGAGCACAGATACGCAGTATTTT
abundance: -; v_gene: TRBV7-9; d_gene: TRBD2; j_gene: TRBJ2-1; CDR3aa: CASSFGGLAGAYNEQFF; CDR3nt: TGTGCCAGCAGCTTTGGAGGGCTAGCGGGGGCCTACAATGAGCAGTTCTTC
abundance: -; v_gene: TRBV27; d_gene: -; j_gene: TRBJ1-5; CDR3aa: CASSYASNQPQHF; CDR3nt: TGTGCCAGCAGTTACGCTAGCAATCAGCCCCAGCATTTT
abundance: -; v_gene: TRBV18; d_gene: -; j_gene: TRBJ2-5; CDR3aa: CASSPPGVEETQYF; CDR3nt: TGTGCCAGCTCACCACCGGGGGTCGAAGAGACCCAGTACTTC
abundance: few; v_gene: TRBV29-1; d_gene: -; j_gene: TRBJ2-3; CDR3aa: CSVEDPNVQGSRPDTQYF; CDR3nt: TGCAGCGTTGAAGATCCAAATGTGCAGGGATCCCGTCCAGATACGCAGTATTTT
abundance: -; v_gene: TRBV4-3; d_gene: -; j_gene: TRBJ1-4; CDR3aa: CASSQVPTRLFF; CDR3nt: TGCGCCAGCAGCCAAGTCCCCACTCGACTGTTTTTT
abundance: -; v_gene: TRBV5-1; d_gene: TRBD2; j_gene: TRBJ2-3; CDR3aa: CASSLPSGGDTQYF; CDR3nt: TGCGCCAGCAGCTTGCCTAGCGGGGGAGATACGCAGTATTTT
abundance: -; v_gene: TRBV4-1; d_gene: TRBD2; j_gene: TRBJ2-4; CDR3aa: CASSPGLAGGLAKNIQYF; CDR3nt: TGCGCCAGCAGCCCAGGACTAGCGGGGGGGCTTGCCAAAAACATTCAGTACTTC
abundance: -; v_gene: TRBV27; d_gene: -; j_gene: TRBJ1-2; CDR3aa: CASSKGGYRHGYTF; CDR3nt: TGTGCCAGCAGCAAAGGAGGCTACCGACATGGCTACACCTTC
abundance: many; v_gene: TRBV5-5; d_gene: -; j_gene: TRBJ2-2; CDR3aa: CASSLSGLGELFF; CDR3nt: TGTGCCAGCAGCTTGTCCGGGTTGGGGGAGCTGTTTTTT
abundance: -; v_gene: TRBV9; d_gene: TRBD1; j_gene: TRBJ2-5; CDR3aa: CASSVAPGGETQYF; CDR3nt: TGTGCCAGCAGCGTAGCGCCAGGGGGAGAGACCCAGTACTTC
abundance: -; v_gene: TRBV28; d_gene: -; j_gene: TRBJ2-3; CDR3aa: CASSLGRLTQYF; CDR3nt: TGTGCCAGCAGTTTAGGGCGTCTTACGCAGTATTTT
abundance: -; v_gene: TRBV6-2/TRBV6-3; d_gene: -; j_gene: TRBJ2-5; CDR3aa: CASGTLQYF; CDR3nt: TGTGCCAGCGGGACCCTACAGTACTTC
abundance: few; v_gene: TRBV4-3; d_gene: TRBD1; j_gene: TRBJ2-2; CDR3aa: CASSHGDRDTGELFF; CDR3nt: TGCGCCAGCAGCCACGGGGACAGGGACACCGGGGAGCTGTTTTTT
abundance: -; v_gene: TRBV4-1; d_gene: -; j_gene: TRBJ2-7; CDR3aa: CASSQAPGGVYEQYF; CDR3nt: TGCGCCAGCAGCCAAGCCCCAGGGGGGGTATACGAGCAGTACTTC
abundance: -; v_gene: TRBV4-3; d_gene: -; j_gene: TRBJ1-2; CDR3aa: CASSQAASPNYGYTF; CDR3nt: TGCGCCAGCAGCCAAGCGGCCAGCCCTAACTATGGCTACACCTTC
abundance: few; v_gene: TRBV27; d_gene: -; j_gene: TRBJ1-2; CDR3aa: CASSLAGARYGYTF; CDR3nt: TGTGCCAGCAGTCTCGCGGGAGCCCGCTATGGCTACACCTTC
abundance: -; v_gene: TRBV5-1; d_gene: TRBD1; j_gene: TRBJ1-3; CDR3aa: CASRPVTGVNGNTIYF; CDR3nt: TGCGCCAGCAGACCCGTGACAGGGGTAAATGGAAACACCATATATTTT
abundance: -; v_gene: TRBV20-1; d_gene: -; j_gene: TRBJ1-5; CDR3aa: CSARGDLWAGGNQPQHF; CDR3nt: TGCAGTGCTAGAGGGGACTTGTGGGCAGGAGGAAATCAGCCCCAGCATTTT
abundance: few; v_gene: TRBV6-5; d_gene: -; j_gene: TRBJ1-6; CDR3aa: CASRPDSEGSYNSPLHF; CDR3nt: TGTGCCAGCAGACCGGACAGCGAAGGCTCCTATAATTCACCCCTCCACTTT
abundance: many; v_gene: TRBV7-3; d_gene: -; j_gene: TRBJ2-1; CDR3aa: CASSLIAANEQFF; CDR3nt: TGTGCCAGCAGCTTAATAGCGGCCAATGAGCAGTTCTTC
abundance: few; v_gene: TRBV29-1; d_gene: -; j_gene: TRBJ1-3; CDR3aa: CSAQGGVGNTIYF; CDR3nt: TGCAGCGCTCAGGGAGGGGTTGGAAACACCATATATTTT
abundance: -; v_gene: TRBV6-5; d_gene: -; j_gene: TRBJ1-2; CDR3aa: CASSVGFNYGYTF; CDR3nt: TGTGCCAGCAGCGTCGGTTTTAACTATGGCTACACCTTC